This T cell receptor (beta chain) was identified during a study of CXCR3-negative and CXCR3-positive naive CD8 T cells. Whole-study results and caveats: Naive CXCR3-positive cells had TRB CDR3s more hydrophobic than those of CXCR3-negative naive cells.

Germline lookup yields CDR1 MGHRA and CDR2 YSYEKL. The CDR3 is 13 amino acids. The study made its TRB cDNA libraries by 5' RACE, adding UMI labels. Reprocessing the 5' RACE reads, TCRdb reports a single entry for every CDR3 protein and omits DNA. This listing includes more than 80,000 distinct CDR3 sequences. In the case of this clonotype: Antigen specificity is unknown.

The specimen sequenced was naive CXCR3+ CD8+ T cells from blood. Subset defined: CD45RO-CCR7+CD27+CD95- naive CD8+ T cells expressing CXCR3 (TNR3+). This chain connects TRBV4-1 to TRBJ2-7; the D call from TCRdb, TRBD1, cannot be confirmed without DNA. The source of this sequence is a human donor in good health. Some clones in this sample may be carry-over from other donors' samples. The CDR3 protein is CASSPLTGSEQYF.